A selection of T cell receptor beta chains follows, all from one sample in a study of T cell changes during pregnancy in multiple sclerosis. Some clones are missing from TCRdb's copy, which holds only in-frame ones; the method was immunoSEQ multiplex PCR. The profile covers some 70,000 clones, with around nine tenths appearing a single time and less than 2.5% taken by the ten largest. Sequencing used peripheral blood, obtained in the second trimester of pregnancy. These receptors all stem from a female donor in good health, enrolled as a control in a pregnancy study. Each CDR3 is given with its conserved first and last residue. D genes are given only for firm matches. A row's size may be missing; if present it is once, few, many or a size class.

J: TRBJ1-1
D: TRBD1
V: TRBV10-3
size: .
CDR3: CAIRNRGLGTEAFF
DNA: TGTGCCATCAGAAACAGGGGTCTTGGCACTGAAGCTTTCTTT

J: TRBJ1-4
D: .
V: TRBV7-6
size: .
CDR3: CASSQDTENEKLFF
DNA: TGTGCCAGCAGCCAAGATACCGAGAATGAAAAACTGTTTTTT

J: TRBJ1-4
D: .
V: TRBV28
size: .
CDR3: CASRSGNEKLFF
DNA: TGTGCCAGCAGATCAGGGAATGAAAAACTGTTTTTT

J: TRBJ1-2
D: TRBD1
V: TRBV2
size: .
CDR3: CASRVDRANYGYTF
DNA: TGTGCCAGCAGGGTGGACAGGGCCAACTATGGCTACACCTTC

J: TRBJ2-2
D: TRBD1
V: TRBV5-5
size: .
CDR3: CASSRGPQGALTGELFF
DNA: TGTGCCAGCAGCCGAGGGCCGCAGGGGGCTCTCACCGGGGAGCTGTTTTTT

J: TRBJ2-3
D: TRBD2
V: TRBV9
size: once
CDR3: CASSGGTSGYTDTQYF
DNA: TGTGCCAGCAGCGGGGGGACTAGCGGGTACACAGATACGCAGTATTTT

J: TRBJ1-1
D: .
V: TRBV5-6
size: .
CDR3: CASSLRGRNTEAFF
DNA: TGTGCCAGCAGCCTCAGGGGCCGGAACACTGAAGCTTTCTTT

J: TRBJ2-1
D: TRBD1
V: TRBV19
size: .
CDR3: CASSSRGPSEQFF
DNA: TGTGCCAGTAGTTCGAGGGGGCCGAGTGAGCAGTTCTTC

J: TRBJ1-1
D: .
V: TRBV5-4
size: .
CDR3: CASSLLSNTEAFF
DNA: TGTGCCAGCAGCTTGCTCTCGAACACTGAAGCTTTCTTT

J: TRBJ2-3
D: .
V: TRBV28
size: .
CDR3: CASSFSAGGDTQYF
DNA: TGTGCCAGCAGTTTTTCGGCCGGCGGAGATACGCAGTATTTT

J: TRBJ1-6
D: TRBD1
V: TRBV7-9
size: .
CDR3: CASSLDRDREFSPLHF
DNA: TGTGCCAGCAGCTTAGACCGGGACAGGGAATTTTCACCCCTCCACTTT

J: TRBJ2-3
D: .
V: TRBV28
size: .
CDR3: CASSLPVEGTQYF
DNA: TGTGCCAGCAGTTTACCTGTAGAGGGCACGCAGTATTTT

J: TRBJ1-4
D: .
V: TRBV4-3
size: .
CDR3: CASSLVLSNEKLFF
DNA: TGCGCCAGCAGCCTAGTTTTGTCTAATGAAAAACTGTTTTTT

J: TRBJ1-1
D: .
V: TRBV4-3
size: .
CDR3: CASSRGGSKVSDTEAFF
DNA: TGCGCCAGCAGTAGGGGTGGCTCCAAGGTCTCGGACACTGAAGCTTTCTTT

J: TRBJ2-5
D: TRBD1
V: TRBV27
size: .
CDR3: CASAIWGTGGETQYF
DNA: TGTGCCAGCGCAATATGGGGGACAGGGGGGGAGACCCAGTACTTC

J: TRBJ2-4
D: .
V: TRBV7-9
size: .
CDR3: CASSPRGKNIQYF
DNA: TGTGCCAGCAGCCCGAGGGGGAAAAACATTCAGTACTTC

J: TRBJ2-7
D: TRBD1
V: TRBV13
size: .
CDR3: CASSPGQDYEQYF
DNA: TGTGCCAGCAGCCCAGGACAGGACTACGAGCAGTACTTC

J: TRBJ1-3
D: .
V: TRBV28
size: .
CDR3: CASSLSGSGNTIYF
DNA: TGTGCCAGCAGTTTATCGGGCTCTGGAAACACCATATATTTT

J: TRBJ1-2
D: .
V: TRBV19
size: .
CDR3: CASEIPLRGYTF
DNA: TGTGCCAGTGAGATCCCTCTACGGGGCTACACCTTC

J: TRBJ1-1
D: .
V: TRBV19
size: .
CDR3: CASSSPWTRDTEAFF
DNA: TGTGCCAGTAGTTCTCCCTGGACACGAGACACTGAAGCTTTCTTT

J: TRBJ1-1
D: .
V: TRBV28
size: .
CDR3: CASSPIPRMNTEAFF
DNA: TGTGCCAGCAGCCCAATACCGAGGATGAACACTGAAGCTTTCTTT

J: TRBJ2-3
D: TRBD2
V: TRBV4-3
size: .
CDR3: CASSHLRTSEDTQYF
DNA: TGCGCCAGCAGCCATCTACGGACTAGTGAGGATACGCAGTATTTT

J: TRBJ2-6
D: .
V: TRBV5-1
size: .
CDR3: CASSAGVGGSGANVLTF
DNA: TGCGCCAGCAGCGCTGGGGTGGGGGGCTCTGGGGCCAACGTCCTGACTTTC

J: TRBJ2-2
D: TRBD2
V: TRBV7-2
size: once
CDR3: CASSLWGGENTGELFF
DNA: TGTGCCAGCAGCTTATGGGGGGGGGAGAACACCGGGGAGCTGTTTTTT

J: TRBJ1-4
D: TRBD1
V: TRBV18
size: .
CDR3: CASSLGQGNEKLFF
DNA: TGTGCCAGCTCACTGGGACAGGGGAATGAAAAACTGTTTTTT

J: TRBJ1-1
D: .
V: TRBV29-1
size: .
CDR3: CSVEGAEAFF
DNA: TGCAGCGTTGAGGGCGCTGAAGCTTTCTTT